This T cell receptor (beta chain) was retrieved from a study of T cells in Graves' hyperthyroidism and ophthalmopathy (dated 2019 in TCRdb). Study-wide context: Peripheral blood samples were taken at initial diagnosis, before any treatment was given. Prospective prediction of ophthalmopathy was tested in an independent validation cohort consisting of about 19 hyperthyroidism patients and 15 to 17 patients who later progressed to ophthalmopathy. In addition, the study compared T-cell repertoires in thyroid tissue and in blood from five to seven Graves' hyperthyroidism patients. A discovery cohort of 95 to 100 patients, 43 with Graves' ophthalmopathy and 55 to 60 with stable Graves' hyperthyroidism, was used to find distinguishing TCR V-J signatures. After blood sampling, hyperthyroidism patients were treated with methimazole at a starting dose of 30 mg daily, and ophthalmopathy patients were treated with high-dose intravenous methylprednisolone. The 85 to 100 discovery patients were divided at random into training and test sets in a 7:3 ratio. The paper describes TCR Vbeta CDR3 sequencing of more than 120 peripheral blood samples, made up of some 42 ophthalmopathy patients, around 78 hyperthyroidism patients and 17 progressor patients. The investigation overall reported the following: Blood samples also contained most of the expanded thyroid clonotypes (frequency above 0.001), which suggests that blood repertoires may reflect thyroid immune responses. Ophthalmopathy was separated from stable hyperthyroidism by a 13 V-J signature model, with approximately 86% sensitivity and about 81% specificity obtained in cross-validation and 80%/75% obtained in testing. In validation, the model predicted progression to ophthalmopathy a median of roughly 6.1 months before onset, with roughly 71% sensitivity and more than 72% specificity. No statistical method was used to set the sample size in advance, and investigators knew the group allocation.

The TCR beta CDR3 regions were amplified from the RNA transcripts. The first round of RT-PCR for the TCR CDR3 was performed with the HTBI primer set and the Qiagen OneStep RT-PCR kit. A second multiplex PCR round built the libraries, followed by size selection and purification. Paired-end sequencing of the libraries was performed with 100 bp reads on an Illumina HiSeq2000. In the authors' own workflow: SOAPnuke was used to process the raw data, removing reads that contained adapters or uncalled bases, had a mean Phred below 15, or lacked an exact match to the constant primer or identifier. High-quality paired reads were merged using COPE v1.2.5, and each unique nucleotide sequence was defined as a clonotype. Clonotypes were aligned to IMGT TRBV, TRBD and TRBJ reference segments using MiTCR v1.1. Analysis was restricted to V-J combinations with a frequency above 0.0001, which covered 98% to 99.2% of repertoires. A TCS score was defined as the ratio between F50 (clonal expansion) and ExV (chaos), using BLOSUM62-based TCRdist between CDR3 peptides within each V-J. Welch's t-statistics and random forest reduced 450 to 600 V-J features to 13, which were used in a naive Bayes classifier (R e1071). Through fastp at Q25 and MiXCR, TCRdb rebuilt clones from the public reads, retaining in-frame beta chains. Each entry merges the rows of one CDR3 protein and shows their most common DNA and genes. Here the V and J calls rest on TCRdb's processing, not on the authors' analysis. The sample table contains around 290,000 distinct CDR3 sequences; only one count was recorded for approximately 13% of them. The top ten hold 7.9% of the sample.

A patient counted as having stable Graves' hyperthyroidism if no progression to ophthalmopathy occurred over 18 months of follow-up. Hyperthyroidism patients were aged 18 to 65 years and newly diagnosed, with disease duration of less than 2 months. Any patient with an uncontrolled infection, another autoimmune disease, pregnancy or lactation was excluded. Clinical symptoms, serum thyroxine and TRAb, thyroid ultrasound, and orbital computed tomography formed the basis for the diagnoses. PBMCs were separated from roughly 10 ml of fresh peripheral blood using Ficoll-Paque density gradient centrifugation. Total RNA was extracted with Trizol reagent, and quality was checked on an Agilent 2100 Bioanalyzer. Ten or more counts support this clonotype. Its cognate antigen has yet to be identified. No much larger clonotype is one base removed from it; base qualities were not supplied. The CDR3 measures 15 amino acids from cysteine to phenylalanine. Only the CDR3 DNA stays, 45 bases, in frame from base 1. CDR1 and CDR2, per the germline V gene, are MDHEN and SYDVKM. Germline trimming: 4 bases from V, 4 bases from J; junction bases outside gene matches: 6.

The sequence was collected from a woman between 35 and 50 years old with Graves' hyperthyroidism. The V and J genes are TRBV28 and TRBJ2-7; 11 junctional bases match TRBD1. Sequences were obtained from blood. The DNA is TGTGCCAGCAGTTCTCCAGGGACAGGGGGGTACGAGCAGTACTTC. It translates as CASSSPGTGGYEQYF.